The rows below give T cell receptor beta chains drawn from one sample of a study of T cells in Graves' hyperthyroidism and ophthalmopathy. In TCRdb, the multiplex PCR reads were re-called with MiXCR into one record per CDR3 protein. The sample records about 710,000 distinct CDR3 sequences, 16% being singletons. What was sequenced was blood. These TCRs come from a man younger than 30 with Graves' hyperthyroidism. Both conserved end residues are part of each CDR3. Each record gives: clone size, J gene, V gene, CDR3 protein. Clone size is shown for a subset of rows, as once, few, many or a class of expanded clone.

clone_size: few
j_call: TRBJ2-2
v_call: TRBV29-1
cdr3_aa: CAQGSRDYTGELFF

clone_size: few
j_call: TRBJ2-3
v_call: TRBV29-1
cdr3_aa: CSVEDQEGPPDTQYF

clone_size: many
j_call: TRBJ2-3
v_call: TRBV11-1
cdr3_aa: CASSLRNSVDTQYF

clone_size: many
j_call: TRBJ2-2
v_call: TRBV6-1
cdr3_aa: CASSRTSGSTSTGELFF

clone_size: NA
j_call: TRBJ2-3
v_call: TRBV4-1
cdr3_aa: CASSQDLGGLRTDTQYF

clone_size: NA
j_call: TRBJ2-7
v_call: TRBV7-9
cdr3_aa: CASSPVDSLTYEQYF

clone_size: many
j_call: TRBJ2-1
v_call: TRBV13
cdr3_aa: CASTSPGRGNEQFF

clone_size: NA
j_call: TRBJ2-2
v_call: TRBV28
cdr3_aa: CASSPPTALTGELFF

clone_size: few
j_call: TRBJ2-7
v_call: TRBV27
cdr3_aa: CASSFSREYEQYF

clone_size: few
j_call: TRBJ2-7
v_call: TRBV30
cdr3_aa: CAWSRGQFPEQYF

clone_size: many
j_call: TRBJ2-7
v_call: TRBV28
cdr3_aa: CASSTRRRAYSYEQYF

clone_size: NA
j_call: TRBJ2-5
v_call: TRBV7-9
cdr3_aa: CASSPWREETQYF

clone_size: many
j_call: TRBJ1-1
v_call: TRBV6-1
cdr3_aa: CASSREDGYEAFF

clone_size: few
j_call: TRBJ2-2
v_call: TRBV7-8
cdr3_aa: CASSLAAAGVLNTGELFF

clone_size: few
j_call: TRBJ1-5
v_call: TRBV6-5
cdr3_aa: CASSYSNGYQPQHF

clone_size: many
j_call: TRBJ1-1
v_call: TRBV29-1
cdr3_aa: CSVDTEMNTEAFF

clone_size: few
j_call: TRBJ1-4
v_call: TRBV28
cdr3_aa: CASSFSPGEKLFF

clone_size: many
j_call: TRBJ2-3
v_call: TRBV24-1
cdr3_aa: CATSDSSTDTQYF

clone_size: many
j_call: TRBJ2-3
v_call: TRBV11-1
cdr3_aa: CASSQGARGDDTQYF

clone_size: few
j_call: TRBJ2-7
v_call: TRBV5-1
cdr3_aa: CASSIGTSGVYEQYF

clone_size: many
j_call: TRBJ1-1
v_call: TRBV28
cdr3_aa: CASSLPITGEAFF

clone_size: NA
j_call: TRBJ2-3
v_call: TRBV7-3
cdr3_aa: CASSFDLGSQYF

clone_size: many
j_call: TRBJ2-1
v_call: TRBV10-3
cdr3_aa: CAISESPREMNEQFF

clone_size: NA
j_call: TRBJ2-5
v_call: TRBV28
cdr3_aa: CASSFAQGTETQYF

clone_size: few
j_call: TRBJ1-3
v_call: TRBV20-1
cdr3_aa: CSASKGAHGNTIYF

clone_size: many
j_call: TRBJ1-1
v_call: TRBV7-9
cdr3_aa: CASSTDGRRNTEAFF

clone_size: many
j_call: TRBJ2-7
v_call: TRBV28
cdr3_aa: CASSLDSYEQYF

clone_size: few
j_call: TRBJ2-1
v_call: TRBV6-5
cdr3_aa: CASSYFSIRANEQFF

clone_size: NA
j_call: TRBJ1-2
v_call: TRBV11-2
cdr3_aa: CASSLDQGSHSGYTF

clone_size: many
j_call: TRBJ2-1
v_call: TRBV6-1
cdr3_aa: CASSWQGYYNEQFF

clone_size: many
j_call: TRBJ1-2
v_call: TRBV18
cdr3_aa: CASSPGLNSYTF